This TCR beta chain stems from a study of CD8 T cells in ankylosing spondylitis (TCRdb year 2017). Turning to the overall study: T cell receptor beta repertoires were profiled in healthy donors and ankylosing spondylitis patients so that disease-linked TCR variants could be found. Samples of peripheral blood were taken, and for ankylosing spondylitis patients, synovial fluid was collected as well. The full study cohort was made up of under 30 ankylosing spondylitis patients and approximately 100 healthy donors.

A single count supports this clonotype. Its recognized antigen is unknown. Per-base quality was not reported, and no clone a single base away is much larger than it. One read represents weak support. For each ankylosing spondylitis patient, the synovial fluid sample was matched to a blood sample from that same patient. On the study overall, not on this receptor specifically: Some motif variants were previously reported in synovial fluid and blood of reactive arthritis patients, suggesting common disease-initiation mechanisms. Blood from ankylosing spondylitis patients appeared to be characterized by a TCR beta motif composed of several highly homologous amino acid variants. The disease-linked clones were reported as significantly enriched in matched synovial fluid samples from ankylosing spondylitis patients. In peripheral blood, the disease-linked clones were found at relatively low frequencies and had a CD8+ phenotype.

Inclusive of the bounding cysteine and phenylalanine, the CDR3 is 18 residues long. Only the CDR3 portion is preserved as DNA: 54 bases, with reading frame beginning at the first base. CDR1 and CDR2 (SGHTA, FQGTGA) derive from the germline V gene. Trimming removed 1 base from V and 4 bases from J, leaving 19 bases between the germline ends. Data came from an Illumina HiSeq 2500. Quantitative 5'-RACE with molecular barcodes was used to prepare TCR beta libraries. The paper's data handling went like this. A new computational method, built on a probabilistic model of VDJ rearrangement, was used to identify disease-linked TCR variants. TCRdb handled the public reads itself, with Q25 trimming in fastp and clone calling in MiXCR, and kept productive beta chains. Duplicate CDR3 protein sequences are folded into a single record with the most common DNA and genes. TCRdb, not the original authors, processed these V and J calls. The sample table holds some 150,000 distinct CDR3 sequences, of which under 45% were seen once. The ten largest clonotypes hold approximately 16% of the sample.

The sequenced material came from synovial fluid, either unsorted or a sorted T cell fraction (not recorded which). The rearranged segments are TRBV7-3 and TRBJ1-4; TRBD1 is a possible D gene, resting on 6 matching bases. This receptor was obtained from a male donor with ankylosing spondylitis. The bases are TGTGCCAGCAGCTTAAAACCGCCCCAGGGGATGGGTAATGAAAAACTGTTTTTT. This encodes CASSLKPPQGMGNEKLFF.